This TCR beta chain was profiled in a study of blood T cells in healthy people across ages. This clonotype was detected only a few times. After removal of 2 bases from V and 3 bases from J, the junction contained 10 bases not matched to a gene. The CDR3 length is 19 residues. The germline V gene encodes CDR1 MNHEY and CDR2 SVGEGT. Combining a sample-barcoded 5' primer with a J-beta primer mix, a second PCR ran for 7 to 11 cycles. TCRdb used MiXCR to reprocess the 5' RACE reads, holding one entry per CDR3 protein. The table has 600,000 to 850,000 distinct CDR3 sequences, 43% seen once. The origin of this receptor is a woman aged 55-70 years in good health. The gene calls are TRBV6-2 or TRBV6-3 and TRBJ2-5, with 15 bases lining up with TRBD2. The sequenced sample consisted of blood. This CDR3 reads CASSYTLGLAGGHEETQYF. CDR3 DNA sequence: TGTGCCAGCAGTTACACTCTCGGACTAGCGGGAGGGCATGAAGAGACCCAGTACTTC.